These 23 T cell receptor beta chains share one sample of origin, sequenced in a study of Graves' ophthalmopathy and Graves' hyperthyroidism. RNA transcripts served as template for amplifying TCR beta CDR3 sequences. Amplification began with first-round RT-PCR using HTBI primers, then second-round multiplex PCR was performed. TCRdb reprocessed the multiplex PCR reads with MiXCR, giving one entry per CDR3 protein. The repertoire consists of over a million distinct CDR3 sequences, with roughly 35% occurring once and the leading ten covering 11%. Sequenced input: peripheral blood or thyroid tissue (not recorded which). The receptors were sampled from an adult man with Graves' hyperthyroidism.

This clonotype showed up many times. The chain couples TRBV29-1 to TRBJ2-7, with 7 bases identical to TRBD1. The CDR3 spans 14 residues. The J segment lost 0 bases and the V segment lost 6 bases, leaving 8 bases of the junction unmatched. The germline gives CDR1 SQVTM, CDR2 ANQGSEA. The CDR3 DNA reads as TGCAGCGTCCTCCGGGACAGTGACTCCTACGAGCAGTACTTC. Translation: CSVLRDSDSYEQYF.

The sample holds one count of this clonotype. One base away lies a much larger clone, so this may be a sequencing read error. This chain joins TRBV29-1 and TRBJ1-4, with D uncertain. The CDR3 runs 14 residues. Germline CDR1 is SQVTM and CDR2 is ANQGSEA. CDR3 coding DNA: TGCAGCGTTGGGGTCGATGGATCTAATGAAAAACTGCTTTTT. Translating it yields CSVGVDGSNEKLLF. The variable domain in full, with the rest retrieved from reference TRBV29-1 and TRBJ1-4, is SAVISQKPSRDICQRGTSLTIQCQVDSQVTMMFWYRQQPGQSLTLIATANQGSEATYESGFVIDKFPISRPNLTFSTLTVSNMSPEDSSIYLCSVGVDGSNEKLLFGSGTQLSVL.

This chain joins TRBV29-1 and TRBJ2-3; D not certain. CDR3 length equals 14 residues. Germline V CDR1 and CDR2: SQVTM, ANQGSEA. Trimming left V 4 bases short and J 6 bases short, with 17 bases between. Written as DNA, the CDR3 is TGCAGCGTTGCCCTTACGATTAGGGTGGATACGCAGTATTTT. Protein product: CSVALTIRVDTQYF.

This clonotype was recorded at least ten times. The chain links TRBV5-1 to TRBJ2-7; a weak D match, TRBD1 (6 bases). Germline CDR1 SGHRS, CDR2 YFSETQ. V lost 3 bases, J lost 2 bases, and 9 bases lay in between. CDR3 size: 13 residues. The CDR3 nucleotides are TGCGCCAGCAGCTACAGGGAAGCCTACGAGCAGTACTTC. Protein: CASSYREAYEQYF.

The genes are TRBV27 and TRBJ1-1, with a tentative D call TRBD1 (5 bases). The CDR3 spans 16 residues. The V end lost 7 bases, the J end lost 4 bases, and 22 bases lay between the germline ends. In germline, CDR1 is MNHEY, CDR2 SMNVEV (reference sequence). CDR3 nucleotide sequence: TGTGCCAGCACCCCCCTCCCGGGATCAGGGCTCACTGAAGCTTTCTTT. This translates into CASTPLPGSGLTEAFF.

The table lists this clonotype with many counts. The chain is built from TRBV25-1 and TRBJ2-5; D possibly uses TRBD1 or TRBD2 (5 bases each). Germline assignment: CDR1 MGHDK and CDR2 SYGVNS. V gave up 8 bases and J gave up 3 bases, with 19 bases separating them. This CDR3 comprises 15 residues. CDR3 DNA: TGTGCCAGCGGCCGGGGCGTGGGCTATGAAGAGACCCAGTACTTC. It specifies CASGRGVGYEETQYF.

This clonotype turned up a few times. The chain recombines TRBV6-6 with TRBJ1-2; 9 bases line up with TRBD1. J was trimmed by 7 bases and V by 2 bases; bases with no gene match: 14. The CDR3 contains 17 residues. Germline V gives CDR1 MNHNY, CDR2 SVGAGI (reference sequence). Here the CDR3 reads CASSYSSMGQGALGYTF. Written as DNA, the CDR3 is TGTGCCAGCAGTTACAGTAGTATGGGACAGGGCGCGCTTGGCTACACCTTC.

This clonotype was observed many times. The chain uses TRBV20-1 and TRBJ1-5; 8 bases are shared with TRBD1. The CDR3 loop spans 17 amino acids. V lost 3 bases, J lost 1 base, and 11 bases stayed unmatched. CDR1 and CDR2 (germline): DFQATT, SNEGSKA (reference sequence). This CDR3 is CSARGQAPRASNQPQHF. The CDR3 DNA is TGCAGTGCTAGGGGACAGGCTCCTCGGGCGAGCAATCAGCCCCAGCATTTT.

This clonotype has a count of ten or more. This chain connects TRBV7-8 to TRBJ2-2; 7 nucleotides line up with TRBD2. CDR1 is SGHVS, CDR2 FQNEAQ, per germline. V gave up 8 bases and J gave up 4 bases; unmatched junction bases: 7. This CDR3 has 14 amino acids. The CDR3: CASPPGGRTGELFF. The DNA of the CDR3 is TGTGCCAGCCCGCCGGGAGGACGCACCGGGGAGCTGTTTTTT.

The genes are TRBV5-1 and TRBJ2-2; possibly TRBD2 for D (6 bases). The germline V gene has CDR1 SGHRS and CDR2 YFSETQ. The V gene lost 4 bases and the J gene lost 0 bases, with 13 bases spanning the gap. CDR3 length: 16 residues. CDR3 in amino acids: CASSLGTAANTGELFF. For the CDR3, the DNA is TGCGCCAGCAGCCTGGGGACTGCCGCGAACACCGGGGAGCTGTTTTTT.

This clonotype was seen many times. CDR3 amino acids: CASSPTGGSDEQYF. Here the CDR3 DNA reads TGTGCCAGCAGCCCCACAGGGGGAAGCGACGAGCAGTACTTC. This rearrangement joins TRBV11-2 to TRBJ2-7, with 8 nucleotides matching TRBD1. In germline, CDR1 is SGHAT, CDR2 FQNNGV. The V segment lost 5 bases and the J segment 5 bases; nucleotides outside the gene matches: 8. The CDR3 contains 14 residues.

V gene TRBV5-1 combines with J gene TRBJ2-2; D gene uncertain. V lost 2 bases, J lost 0 bases, and 5 bases lay in between. This CDR3 is 14 amino acids long. Germline values: CDR1 SGHRS, CDR2 YFSETQ. This CDR3 is CASSFNSNTGELFF. The CDR3 DNA follows: TGCGCCAGCAGCTTTAATTCGAACACCGGGGAGCTGTTTTTT.

This clonotype was observed many times. The rearrangement joins TRBV11-2 to TRBJ1-2; TRBD1 aligns across 9 bases. The CDR3 has 15 residues. Unmatched junction bases numbered 9, after V lost 5 bases and J lost 5 bases. Germline V gene data show CDR1 as SGHAT and CDR2 as FQNNGV. CDR3 nucleotides: TGTGCCAGCAGCCCCGGGGGACAGGGACCTTATGGCTACACCTTC. As protein: CASSPGGQGPYGYTF.

The chain combines TRBV15 with TRBJ1-2; TRBD1 matches at 12 bases. V lost 0 bases to trimming and J lost 7 bases; unmatched junction nucleotides: 6. This CDR3 is 16 amino acids long. Germline V lookup: CDR1 LNHNV, CDR2 YYDKDF (reference sequence). DNA for the CDR3: TGTGCCACCAGCAGAGATTTGGGGACAGGGGGCTTTGGCTACACCTTC. Protein: CATSRDLGTGGFGYTF.

The genes are TRBV20-1 and TRBJ2-7, with D hard to call. Deletions cut 6 bases from V and 1 base from J, with 7 bases between. The CDR3 totals 11 residues. The germline V gene has CDR1 DFQATT and CDR2 SNEGSKA (reference sequence). CDR3 sequence (DNA): TGCAGTGCACCTGAATCCTACGAGCAGTACTTC. Its protein product is CSAPESYEQYF.

This clonotype was found a few times. A read error may account for a junction end that differs from germline. V usage is TRBV5-1 and J usage is TRBJ1-1, with D possibly being TRBD1 (6 bases). CDR3 size: 16 residues. The germline gives CDR1 SGHRS, CDR2 YFSETQ. Written as DNA, the CDR3 is TGTGCCAGCAGCCAGCAGGGGACGGTCCTGTTGACTGAAGCTTTCTTT. It codes for CASSQQGTVLLTEAFF.

This clonotype came up many times. The gene calls are TRBV6-6 and TRBJ2-7; the D is unclear. V gave up 5 bases and J gave up 0 bases, with 8 bases separating them. This CDR3 is built from 13 residues. Per the germline V gene, CDR1 is MNHNY and CDR2 is SVGAGI (reference sequence). CDR3 protein: CASSQGYSYEQYF. Here the CDR3 DNA reads TGTGCCAGCAGTCAAGGGTACTCCTACGAGCAGTACTTC.

For this clonotype: A read error may produce the germline difference seen at one junction end. The V and J genes are TRBV28 and TRBJ1-6; D possibly corresponds to TRBD1 (6 bases). CDR1 is MDHEN, CDR2 SYDVKM, per germline. This CDR3 has 14 residues. CDR3 sequence reads: CASTGGGHGSPLHF. CDR3 in DNA: TGTGCGAGCACCGGGGGGGGCCATGGTTCACCCCTCCACTTT.

The chain employs TRBV25-1 and TRBJ2-7; TRBD1 agrees at 8 bases. Germline V CDR1 and CDR2: MGHDK, SYGVNS. With 7 bases clipped from V and 0 bases from J, the junction kept 2 bases outside the gene matches. This CDR3 is 13 amino acids long. The CDR3 loop is CASMTGDSYEQYF. The CDR3 DNA reads as TGTGCCAGCATGACAGGGGACTCCTACGAGCAGTACTTC.

This clonotype was observed at least ten times. V usage is TRBV10-2 and J usage is TRBJ1-2; tentatively, D is TRBD1 (5 bases). The V gene lost 7 bases and the J gene lost 3 bases, with 15 bases spanning the gap. The CDR3 is 14 residues long. Germline lookup yields CDR1 WSHSY and CDR2 SAAADI. The DNA of the CDR3 is TGCGCCAGCACCCCTATGGCAGGGTACTATGGCTACACCTTC. Residues: CASTPMAGYYGYTF.

This clonotype was counted many times. The chain couples TRBV19 to TRBJ2-2; a possible D gene is TRBD1 (6 bases). This CDR3 region has 15 residues. Germline assignment: CDR1 LNHDA and CDR2 SQIVND (reference sequence). Trimming removed 1 base from V and 5 bases from J, with 11 bases in between. The CDR3 sequence is CASSIALTGTGELFF. The DNA for the CDR3 is TGTGCCAGTAGTATAGCGCTAACAGGGACCGGGGAGCTGTTTTTT.

The rearrangement joins TRBV12-3 or TRBV12-4 to TRBJ1-5; TRBD1 is a possible D gene (5 bases). The CDR3 sequence is 14 residues long. V was pared by 8 bases and J by 6 bases, with 17 bases between. CDR3 region: CASEPPGFPQPQHF. In DNA form, the CDR3 reads TGTGCCAGCGAACCTCCAGGGTTCCCTCAGCCCCAGCATTTT.

This clonotype was counted many times. The chain couples TRBV5-8 to TRBJ2-5, with D possibly being TRBD2 (5 bases). Germline CDR1 SGHTS, CDR2 YDEGEE. V was shortened by 1 base and J by 5 bases, with 12 bases between the two germline ends. The CDR3 has 14 amino acids. CDR3 protein: CASSLPSGGETQYF. The CDR3 nucleotides read TGTGCCAGCAGCTTGCCCAGCGGTGGGGAGACCCAGTACTTC.